The 25 T cell receptor beta chains given below trace back to one sample, sequenced in a study of blood T cells in healthy people across ages. A second about 6 to 11 cycle PCR used barcoded and J-beta primers. TCRdb independently ran MiXCR on the 5' RACE reads; one entry per CDR3 protein. The data show just over 1 million distinct CDR3 sequences, more than 35% seen once. Sequenced material: blood. Receptor source: a woman aged 60-75 years in good health.

This chain links TRBV6-2 or TRBV6-3 with TRBJ1-4; D not resolved. V lost 2 bases to trimming and J lost 5 bases, with 9 bases between them. Germline CDR1 reads MNHEY; CDR2 reads SVGEGT. The CDR3 spans 14 residues. The CDR3 nucleotides are TGTGCCAGCAGTTACCGGGGAGGGAATGAAAAACTGTTTTTT. Its protein product is CASSYRGGNEKLFF.

This clonotype was detected a few times. CDR3 DNA sequence: TGCGCCAGCAGCCCAGGACTAGCGGCCCACAATGAGCAGTTCTTC. Protein product: CASSPGLAAHNEQFF. The chain links TRBV5-1 to TRBJ2-1; 10 nucleotides agree with TRBD2. The germline V gene has CDR1 SGHRS and CDR2 YFSETQ. The CDR3 is 15 amino acids. With V trimmed by 4 bases and J by 5 bases, 6 bases remained unmatched.

This clonotype was picked up a small number of times. The J gene is TRBJ2-3, the V gene TRBV24-1, with 9 positions matching TRBD2. Looked up from germline, CDR1 is KGHDR and CDR2 is SFDVKD. The CDR3 totals 15 residues. Unmatched junction bases numbered 11, after V lost 12 bases and J lost 2 bases. CDR3 nucleotide sequence: TGTGCCTCGGGAGGAGTAGCGGGAGTCACAGATACGCAGTATTTT. Amino acid sequence: CASGGVAGVTDTQYF.

As to this clonotype: This may stem from a read error, because a much larger clone lies one nucleotide away. This chain connects TRBV5-6 to TRBJ2-4; TRBD2 aligns across 8 bases. Near its end, the DNA agrees better with TRBJ2-7, so the J call may be wrong. CDR3 length: 13 residues. Germline CDR1 and CDR2: SGHDT and YYEEEE. CDR3 nucleotide sequence: TGTGCCAGCATCCCGGGACTAGCCTACGAGCAGTACTTC. It is translated as CASIPGLAYEQYF.

The rearrangement links TRBV6-1 to TRBJ2-1, with 9 nucleotides matching TRBD2. V dropped 6 bases and J dropped 10; count of bases not matched to a gene: 13. CDR3 size: 15 residues. Germline CDR1 reads MNHNS; CDR2 reads SASEGT. The CDR3 region is CASSRERGTSSEQFF. Written as DNA, the CDR3 is TGTGCCAGCAGCCGAGAGAGGGGGACTAGCAGCGAGCAGTTCTTC.

The table lists this clonotype with a count of one. The chain employs TRBV12-3 or TRBV12-4 and TRBJ1-1; TRBD1 is a possible D gene (5 bases). V was pared by 5 bases and J by 4 bases, with 14 bases between. The CDR3 is made up of 14 amino acids. CDR3: CASSRQQEITEAFF. DNA for the CDR3: TGTGCCAGCAGTAGACAACAGGAAATCACTGAAGCTTTCTTT.

This clonotype has just a few counts. The chain has TRBV24-1 and TRBJ2-5; TRBD2 matches at 7 bases. The ends lost 1 base at V and 2 bases at J; junction bases unmatched: 9. The CDR3 has 17 residues. The germline gives CDR1 KGHDR, CDR2 SFDVKD. The CDR3 spells CATSDLLLAEPQETQYF. The CDR3 nucleotides read TGTGCCACCAGTGATTTATTGCTAGCGGAGCCTCAAGAGACCCAGTACTTC.

This chain joins TRBV5-6 and TRBJ1-5; weak D call: TRBD1 (6 bases). CDR3 size: 16 residues. V was clipped by 1 base and J by 4 bases, with 15 bases between them. Germline CDR1 reads SGHDT; CDR2 reads YYEEEE. For the CDR3, the DNA is TGTGCCAGCAGCTTGAACCAGGGGATGGGGAATCAGCCCCAGCATTTT. Its translation is CASSLNQGMGNQPQHF.

The CDR3 sequence: CASRIQGYPYEQYF. The CDR3 DNA follows: TGTGCCAGCAGGATACAGGGCTACCCCTACGAGCAGTACTTC. The V gene is TRBV5-6, the J gene TRBJ2-7, with D tentatively TRBD1 (6 bases). Germline-derived CDR1 and CDR2 are SGHDT and YYEEEE. The CDR3 sequence is 14 residues long. Trimming took off 5 bases at V and 2 bases at J, with 14 bases between the two ends.

This clonotype showed up just a few times. The chain couples TRBV2 to TRBJ2-7; D is tentatively TRBD1 or TRBD2 (5 bases each). Trimming cost V 6 bases and J 7 bases, with 16 bases left between them. The CDR3 has 13 amino acids. CDR1 is SNHLY and CDR2 is FYNNEI in the germline V gene. CDR3 nucleotides: TGTGCCAGCAGAACCGGGACCAGCAATGAGCAGTACTTC. It yields the protein CASRTGTSNEQYF.

The chain combines TRBV15 with TRBJ2-3, with D uncertain. V lost 0 bases to trimming and J lost 3 bases, with 4 bases between them. Germline CDR1 and CDR2: LNHNV and YYDKDF (reference sequence). This CDR3 has 13 residues. Here the CDR3 reads CATSRDKTDTQYF. The DNA of the CDR3 is TGTGCCACCAGCAGAGACAAAACAGATACGCAGTATTTT.

The CDR3 DNA sequence: TGCAGTGCTACGACAGGGGGCTATGAGCAGTTCTTC. Amino acid sequence: CSATTGGYEQFF. The chain combines TRBV20-1 with TRBJ2-1, with 10 bases fitting TRBD1. Germline V lookup: CDR1 DFQATT, CDR2 SNEGSKA (reference sequence). The CDR3 contains 12 residues. The V segment lost 4 bases and the J segment 8 bases; nucleotides outside the gene matches: 2.

This clonotype occurred many times. This chain joins TRBV29-1 and TRBJ2-1; D not resolved. Germline values: CDR1 SQVTM, CDR2 ANQGSEA. V lost 0 bases to trimming and J lost 6 bases, with 6 bases between them. The CDR3 extends over 12 amino acids. Written as DNA, the CDR3 is TGCAGCGTTGAAGATGGAACCAATGAGCAGTTCTTC. Translation: CSVEDGTNEQFF.

J is TRBJ2-1 and V is TRBV12-5, with 11 bases identical to TRBD1. The CDR3 is made up of 16 amino acids. From germline, CDR1 is LGHNT and CDR2 FRNRAP. After removal of 7 bases from V and 4 bases from J, the junction contained 9 bases not matched to a gene. The CDR3 is CASAQGQGVLYNEQFF. CDR3 sequence (DNA): TGTGCTAGTGCCCAGGGACAGGGGGTTTTATACAATGAGCAGTTCTTC.

This clonotype was counted ten times or more. The rearrangement joins TRBV29-1 to TRBJ2-4; D gene uncertain. V was clipped by 4 bases and J by 4 bases, with 5 bases between them. This CDR3 comprises 11 residues. Germline CDR1 reads SQVTM; CDR2 reads ANQGSEA. CDR3 in DNA: TGCAGCGTTGTAGAGAAAAACATTCAGTACTTC. This translates into CSVVEKNIQYF.

This chain uses TRBV6-2 or TRBV6-3 with TRBJ2-7; D is possibly TRBD2 (6 bases). The CDR3 length is 16 residues. Looked up from germline, CDR1 is MNHEY and CDR2 is SVGEGT. Trimming cost V 1 base and J 3 bases, with 16 bases left between them. CDR3 coding DNA: TGTGCCAGCAGTTACTGGGACTTGATTACGAACTACGAGCAGTACTTC. Translating gives CASSYWDLITNYEQYF.

In its sample, this clonotype was seen once. V is TRBV7-6 and J is TRBJ2-2; 7 nucleotides align to TRBD1. The CDR3 consists of 15 residues. V shed 3 bases, J shed 5 bases, and the junction held 6 bases outside the gene matches. Germline V lookup: CDR1 SGHVS, CDR2 FNYEAQ. CDR3 bases: TGTGCCAGCAGCTTGGCGTGGGACAGAACCGGGGAGCTGTTTTTT. It is translated as CASSLAWDRTGELFF.

The chain has TRBV27 and TRBJ1-4; TRBD1 is a possible D gene (6 bases). Germline CDR1 reads MNHEY; CDR2 reads SMNVEV (reference sequence). This CDR3 is 12 amino acids long. Trimming pared 7 bases from V and 8 bases from J, leaving 11 bases between. In DNA, the CDR3 is TGTGCCAGCACTTCAGGGGTAGAAAAACTGTTTTTT. Translation: CASTSGVEKLFF.

The V and J genes are TRBV2 and TRBJ1-4; perhaps TRBD1 as D (5 bases). The germline V gene has CDR1 SNHLY and CDR2 FYNNEI. The CDR3 runs to 15 residues. V lost 5 bases and J lost 8, with 18 bases in between. CDR3 bases: TGTGCCAGCAGTTACGACAGAGGAACCTCCGAAAAACTGTTTTTT. This sequence encodes CASSYDRGTSEKLFF.

This clonotype was seen repeatedly, ten times or more. The J gene is TRBJ2-5, the V gene TRBV3-1, with TRBD1 matching over 9 bases. The CDR3 is made up of 15 amino acids. V lost 3 bases and J lost 4; bases outside the gene matches: 6. Germline V CDR1 and CDR2: LGHDT, YNNKEL (reference sequence). In DNA, the CDR3 is TGTGCCAGCAGCCACAGGACAGGGGATAGAGAGACCCAGTACTTC. This gives the protein CASSHRTGDRETQYF.

In this sample, this clonotype turned up a few times. The chain couples TRBV10-3 to TRBJ2-3, with D perhaps assigned TRBD1 or TRBD2 (6 bases each). The germline V gene has CDR1 ENHRY and CDR2 SYGVKD. The CDR3 contains 14 residues. Trimming removed 6 bases at V and 0 bases at J, with 10 bases between. DNA of the CDR3: TGTGCCATCAGGCGGGACACTAGCACAGATACGCAGTATTTT. The encoded protein is CAIRRDTSTDTQYF.

This clonotype was picked up a small number of times. This sequence joins TRBV3-1 and TRBJ2-5, with 9 bases matching TRBD1. V shed 6 bases and J 5 bases; nucleotides not matched to a gene: 7. The CDR3 has 14 amino acids. CDR1 and CDR2 from the germline V gene are LGHDT and YNNKEL (reference sequence). The CDR3 loop reads CASRQDRGGETQYF. CDR3 DNA: TGTGCCAGCAGACAGGACAGGGGTGGGGAGACCCAGTACTTC.

The CDR3 reads CASSLTTGSSTDTQYF. The CDR3 nucleotides read TGTGCCAGCAGTTTAACGACAGGGTCTAGCACAGATACGCAGTATTTT. The chain links TRBV12-3 or TRBV12-4 to TRBJ2-3; TRBD1 aligns across 7 bases. The V segment lost 2 bases and the J segment 0 bases; nucleotides outside the gene matches: 5. This CDR3 is built from 16 residues.

The J gene is TRBJ2-5, the V gene TRBV7-2; unclear D gene. The CDR3 spans 11 residues. Trimming pared 4 bases from V and 11 bases from J, leaving 11 bases between. CDR1 is SGHTA and CDR2 is FQGNSA in the germline V gene. The CDR3: CASSYFYVQYF. The CDR3 DNA reads TGTGCCAGCAGCTACTTCTACGTGCAGTACTTC.

This clonotype was seen ten or more times. This chain joins TRBV7-9 and TRBJ2-7, with 8 bases identical to TRBD2. The V and J ends lost 6 bases and 3 bases, in that order; junction bases with no gene match: 1. CDR3 length: 12 residues. The germline gives CDR1 SEHNR, CDR2 FQNEAQ (reference sequence). The CDR3 is CASSAGGYEQYF. The CDR3 DNA is TGTGCCAGCAGTGCGGGGGGCTACGAGCAGTACTTC.